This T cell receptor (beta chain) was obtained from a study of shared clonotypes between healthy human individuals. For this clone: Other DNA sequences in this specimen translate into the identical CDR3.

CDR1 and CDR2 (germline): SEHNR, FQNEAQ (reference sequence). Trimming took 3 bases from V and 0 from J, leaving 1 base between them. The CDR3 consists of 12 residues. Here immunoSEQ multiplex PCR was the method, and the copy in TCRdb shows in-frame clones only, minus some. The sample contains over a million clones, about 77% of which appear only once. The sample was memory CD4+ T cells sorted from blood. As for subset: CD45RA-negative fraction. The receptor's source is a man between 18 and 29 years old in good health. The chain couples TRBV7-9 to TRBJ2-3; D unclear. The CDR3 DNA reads TGTGCCAGCAGCTTCAGCACAGATACGCAGTATTTT. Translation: CASSFSTDTQYF.